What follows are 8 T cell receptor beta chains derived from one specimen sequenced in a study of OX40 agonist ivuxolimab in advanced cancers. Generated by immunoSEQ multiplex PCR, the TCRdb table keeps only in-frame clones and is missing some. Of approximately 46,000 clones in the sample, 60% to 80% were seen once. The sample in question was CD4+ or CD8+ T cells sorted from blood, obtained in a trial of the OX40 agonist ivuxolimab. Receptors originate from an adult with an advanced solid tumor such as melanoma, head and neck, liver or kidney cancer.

CDR3 amino acids: CASRWGQGPYEQYF. CDR3 DNA: TGTGCCAGCAGATGGGGACAGGGGCCCTACGAGCAGTACTTC. The chain employs TRBV2 and TRBJ2-7; 10 nucleotides match TRBD1. The CDR3 has 14 amino acids. Unmatched junction bases numbered 4, after V lost 6 bases and J lost 2 bases. Germline V gene lookup returns CDR1 SNHLY and CDR2 FYNNEI.

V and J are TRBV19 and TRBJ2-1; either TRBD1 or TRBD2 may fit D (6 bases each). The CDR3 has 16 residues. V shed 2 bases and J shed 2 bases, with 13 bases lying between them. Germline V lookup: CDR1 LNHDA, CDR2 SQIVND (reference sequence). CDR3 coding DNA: TGTGCCAGTAGTATAAAAGGAGGGGGGACCTACAATGAGCAGTTCTTC. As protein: CASSIKGGGTYNEQFF.

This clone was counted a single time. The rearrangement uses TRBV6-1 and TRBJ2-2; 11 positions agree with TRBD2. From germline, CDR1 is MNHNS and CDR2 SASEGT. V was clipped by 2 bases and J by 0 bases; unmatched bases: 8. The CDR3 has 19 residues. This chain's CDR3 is CASSEFGTSGNANTGELFF. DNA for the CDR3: TGTGCCAGCAGTGAATTCGGGACTAGCGGTAACGCGAACACCGGGGAGCTGTTTTTT.

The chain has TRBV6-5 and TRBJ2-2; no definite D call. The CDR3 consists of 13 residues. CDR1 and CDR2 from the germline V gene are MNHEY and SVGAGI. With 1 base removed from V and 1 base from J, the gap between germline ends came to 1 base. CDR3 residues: CASSYLNTGELFF. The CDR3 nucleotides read TGTGCCAGCAGTTACTTGAACACCGGGGAGCTGTTTTTT.

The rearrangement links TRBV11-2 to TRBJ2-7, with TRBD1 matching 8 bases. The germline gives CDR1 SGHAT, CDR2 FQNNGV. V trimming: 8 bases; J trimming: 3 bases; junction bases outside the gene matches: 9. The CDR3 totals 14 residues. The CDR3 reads CASRFSGTGYEQYF. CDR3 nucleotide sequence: TGTGCCAGCCGATTTAGTGGGACAGGCTACGAGCAGTACTTC.

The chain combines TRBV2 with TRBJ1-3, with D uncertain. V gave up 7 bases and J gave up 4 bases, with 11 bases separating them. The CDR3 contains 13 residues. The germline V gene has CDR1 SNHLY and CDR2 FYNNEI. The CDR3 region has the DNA TGTGCCAGCATGGGTGGGCGAGGAAACACCATATATTTT. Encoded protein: CASMGGRGNTIYF.

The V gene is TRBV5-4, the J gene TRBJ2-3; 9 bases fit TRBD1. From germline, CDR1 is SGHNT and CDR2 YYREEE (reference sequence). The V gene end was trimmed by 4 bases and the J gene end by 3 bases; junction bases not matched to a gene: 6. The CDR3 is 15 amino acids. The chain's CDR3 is CASSERGQGTDTQYF. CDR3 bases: TGTGCCAGCAGCGAAAGAGGACAGGGGACAGATACGCAGTATTTT.

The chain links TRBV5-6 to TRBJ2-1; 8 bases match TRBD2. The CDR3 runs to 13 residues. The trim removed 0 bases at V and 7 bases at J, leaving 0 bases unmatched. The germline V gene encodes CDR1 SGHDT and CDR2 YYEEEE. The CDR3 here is CASSLASGNEQFF. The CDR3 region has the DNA TGTGCCAGCAGCTTGGCTAGCGGGAATGAGCAGTTCTTC.